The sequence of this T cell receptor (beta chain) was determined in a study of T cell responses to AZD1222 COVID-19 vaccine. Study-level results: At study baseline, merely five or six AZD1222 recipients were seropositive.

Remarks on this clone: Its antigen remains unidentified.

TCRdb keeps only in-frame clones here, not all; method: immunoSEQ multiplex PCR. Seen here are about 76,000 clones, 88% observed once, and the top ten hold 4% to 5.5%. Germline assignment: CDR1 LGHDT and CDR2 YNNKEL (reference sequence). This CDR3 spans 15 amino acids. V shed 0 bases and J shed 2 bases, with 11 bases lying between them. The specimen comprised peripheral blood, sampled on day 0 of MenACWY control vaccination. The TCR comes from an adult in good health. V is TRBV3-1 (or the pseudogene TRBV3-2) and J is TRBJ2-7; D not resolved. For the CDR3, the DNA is TGTGCCAGCAGCCAAGAGGTCGGAAAAACCTACGAGCAGTACTTC. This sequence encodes CASSQEVGKTYEQYF.